The 24 T cell receptor beta chains below all came from one sample that was sequenced in a study of blood T cell repertoires in COVID-19. Measured with immunoSEQ multiplex PCR; TCRdb has only the in-frame clones, and not every one. The sample lists some 220,000 clones, approximately 80% seen once, with roughly 4.6% in the top ten. Sequencing used peripheral blood. These receptors were collected from a woman between 55 and 75 years old who had recovered from COVID-19.

The chain joins TRBV12-5 to TRBJ1-2, with 8 bases aligning to TRBD1. This CDR3 spans 13 amino acids. The V and J ends lost 5 bases and 7 bases, in that order; junction bases with no gene match: 6. The germline gives CDR1 LGHNT, CDR2 FRNRAP. The CDR3 loop reads CASGGQGSTGYTF. CDR3 DNA sequence: TGTGCTAGTGGTGGACAGGGTTCGACTGGCTACACCTTC. Supplemented by reference TRBV12-5 and TRBJ1-2, the full variable domain reads DARVTQTPRHKVTEMGQEVTMRCQPILGHNTVFWYRQTMMQGLELLAYFRNRAPLDDSGMPKDRFSAEMPDATLATLKIQPSEPRDSAVYFCASGGQGSTGYTFGSGTRLTVV.

The chain joins TRBV10-3 to TRBJ2-2, with no clear D. The CDR3 runs 11 residues. V lost 7 bases, J lost 4 bases, and 4 bases lay in between. CDR1 and CDR2 (germline): ENHRY, SYGVKD. CDR3 nucleotides: TGTGCCATCACCGGCACCGGGGAGCTGTTTTTT. Its translation is CAITGTGELFF.

The V and J genes are TRBV11-1 and TRBJ1-4, with 7 positions matching TRBD1. V lost 5 bases and J lost 4; bases outside the gene matches: 7. Germline-derived CDR1 and CDR2 are SGHAT and FQDESV (reference sequence). The CDR3 extends over 15 amino acids. The chain's CDR3 is CASSLGTAGNEKLFF. DNA of the CDR3: TGTGCCAGCAGCCTTGGGACAGCCGGTAATGAAAAACTGTTTTTT.

This chain links TRBV7-9 with TRBJ1-4, with 7 bases fitting TRBD1. Germline lookup yields CDR1 SEHNR and CDR2 FQNEAQ (reference sequence). The CDR3 is made up of 15 amino acids. After removal of 0 bases from V and 8 bases from J, the junction contained 6 bases not matched to a gene. The CDR3 nucleotides are TGTGCCAGCAGCTTAGCGACAGGGAACGGGGAAAAACTGTTTTTT. Translation gives CASSLATGNGEKLFF.

J is TRBJ2-7 and V is TRBV23-1; no clear D. TRBV23-1 qualifies as an ORF whose function is uncertain. The CDR3 has 11 amino acids. V lost 11 bases to trimming and J lost 5 bases, with 13 bases between them. Here the CDR3 DNA reads TGCGCCCCCCGCGGCCGCCACGAGCAGTACTTC. Translation: CAPRGRHEQYF.

This rearrangement joins TRBV19 to TRBJ1-2, with D possibly being TRBD1 (6 bases). In germline, CDR1 is LNHDA, CDR2 SQIVND (reference sequence). The germline V and J ends were trimmed by 5 bases and 6 bases, with 19 bases remaining between them. CDR3 length: 15 residues. CDR3 amino acids: CASSLTSGTNHGYTF. DNA for the CDR3: TGTGCCAGTAGTTTAACCAGCGGGACAAATCATGGCTACACCTTC.

This rearrangement joins TRBV19 to TRBJ2-2; TRBD2 agrees at 10 bases. Germline assignment: CDR1 LNHDA and CDR2 SQIVND (reference sequence). The CDR3 is 17 residues long. V trimming: 7 bases; J trimming: 7 bases; junction bases outside the gene matches: 15. DNA for the CDR3: TGTGCCAGTACCCCCTGGCCAGCGGGGGGGCCGGGCGGGGAGCTGTTTTTT. Protein product: CASTPWPAGGPGGELFF.

The chain employs TRBV5-1 and TRBJ2-7, with 9 bases identical to TRBD1. Germline assignment: CDR1 SGHRS and CDR2 YFSETQ. This CDR3 spans 15 amino acids. The trim removed 0 bases at V and 6 bases at J, leaving 7 bases unmatched. The CDR3 here is CASSLGLGQGSEQYF. CDR3 in DNA: TGCGCCAGCAGCTTGGGGCTGGGACAGGGAAGCGAGCAGTACTTC.

The rearrangement joins TRBV27 to TRBJ1-2, with 7 bases aligning to TRBD1. This CDR3 has 13 residues. V dropped 7 bases and J dropped 3; count of bases not matched to a gene: 5. Germline V gene lookup returns CDR1 MNHEY and CDR2 SMNVEV (reference sequence). CDR3 loop: CASKDRQHYGYTF. CDR3 coding DNA: TGTGCCAGCAAGGACAGGCAGCACTATGGCTACACCTTC.

CDR3 protein: CASSQSRGYRGRSTDTQYF. The CDR3 bases are TGTGCCAGCAGCCAAAGTCGGGGATACAGGGGACGATCCACAGATACGCAGTATTTT. The chain combines TRBV13 with TRBJ2-3; 7 positions agree with TRBD1. The J segment lost 2 bases and the V segment lost 5 bases, leaving 19 bases of the junction unmatched. This CDR3 is 19 amino acids long. Germline lookup yields CDR1 PRHDT and CDR2 FYEKMQ (reference sequence).

This clone was picked up one time. The J gene is TRBJ2-7, the V gene TRBV10-3; weak D call: TRBD2 (5 bases). Germline-derived CDR1 and CDR2 are ENHRY and SYGVKD. Trimming cost V 1 base and J 0 bases, with 19 bases left between them. This CDR3 comprises 18 residues. The CDR3 region has the DNA TGTGCCATCAGTGAGTTCCCCCCCACCCCTCGGGGCTCCTACGAGCAGTACTTC. Protein product: CAISEFPPTPRGSYEQYF.

The chain couples TRBV11-2 to TRBJ2-3; weak D call: TRBD2 (6 bases). This CDR3 spans 14 amino acids. V was shortened by 5 bases and J by 1 base, with 10 bases between the two germline ends. Germline lookup yields CDR1 SGHAT and CDR2 FQNNGV. This chain's CDR3 is CASSPLAGTDTQYF. DNA of the CDR3: TGTGCCAGCAGCCCTTTAGCGGGCACAGATACGCAGTATTTT.

This rearrangement joins TRBV7-8 to TRBJ2-7; maybe TRBD1 (5 bases). V was cut by 0 bases and J by 7 bases, with 16 bases left in between. This CDR3 comprises 15 residues. From germline, CDR1 is SGHVS and CDR2 FQNEAQ. CDR3 residues: CASSLARTRVREQYF. DNA of the CDR3: TGTGCCAGCAGCTTAGCGAGGACAAGGGTTCGGGAGCAGTACTTC.

The chain has TRBV2 and TRBJ2-2, with TRBD1 as a possible D gene (6 bases). V was shortened by 4 bases and J by 2 bases, with 8 bases between the two germline ends. This CDR3 is 14 amino acids long. Looked up from germline, CDR1 is SNHLY and CDR2 is FYNNEI. CDR3 loop: CASSAGHNTGELFF. CDR3 in DNA: TGTGCCAGCAGTGCGGGACATAACACCGGGGAGCTGTTTTTT.

The chain has TRBV2 and TRBJ2-3; D is ambiguous. V was trimmed by 2 bases and J by 6 bases, leaving 3 bases between them. CDR1 and CDR2 from the germline V gene are SNHLY and FYNNEI. This CDR3 region has 11 residues. CDR3 DNA: TGTGCCAGCAGTGAACGGGATACGCAGTATTTT. This sequence encodes CASSERDTQYF.

This sequence joins TRBV7-9 and TRBJ1-2; D might be TRBD1 (5 bases). The CDR3 has 13 amino acids. The germline V gene encodes CDR1 SEHNR and CDR2 FQNEAQ (reference sequence). Trimming pared 5 bases from V and 8 bases from J, leaving 15 bases between. The CDR3 is CASSPSKGRGYTF. The CDR3 region has the DNA TGTGCCAGCAGCCCATCTAAGGGGCGGGGCTACACCTTC.

The chain combines TRBV15 with TRBJ2-5, with D unresolved. Germline V CDR1 and CDR2: LNHNV, YYDKDF (reference sequence). The CDR3 has 13 residues. V lost 1 base and J 0 bases, leaving 3 bases between the germline ends. The CDR3 protein is CATSRAYQETQYF. In nucleotides, the CDR3 is TGTGCCACCAGCAGAGCGTACCAAGAGACCCAGTACTTC.

This chain connects TRBV18 to TRBJ1-4; the D is unclear. This CDR3 has 15 residues. The ends were cut back, 1 base at V and 8 bases at J, with 14 bases in the middle. Germline V gives CDR1 KGHSH, CDR2 LQKENI. CDR3 sequence reads: CASSPRPPGGEKLFF. The CDR3 DNA reads TGTGCCAGCTCACCACGGCCGCCCGGAGGGGAAAAACTGTTTTTT.

This chain joins TRBV6-2 or TRBV6-3 and TRBJ1-5, with 8 bases lining up with TRBD1. The junction had 5 bases not matched to a gene; V was cut back by 6 bases and J by 10 bases. Germline CDR1 is MNHEY and CDR2 is SVGEGT. The CDR3 length is 12 residues. The CDR3 DNA follows: TGTGCCAGCAGCCACAGGGGGGATCCCCAGCATTTT. This encodes CASSHRGDPQHF.

This chain links TRBV9 with TRBJ2-7, with D perhaps TRBD2 (6 bases). V was shortened by 4 bases and J by 2 bases, with 16 bases between the two germline ends. Germline values: CDR1 SGDLS, CDR2 YYNGEE. CDR3 length equals 15 residues. CDR3 sequence: CASSPQRAITYEQYF. The CDR3 nucleotides are TGTGCCAGCAGCCCCCAGCGGGCCATCACCTACGAGCAGTACTTC.

The chain joins TRBV10-3 to TRBJ2-1; TRBD1 matches 9 bases. V dropped 5 bases and J dropped 8; count of bases not matched to a gene: 7. The CDR3 is 14 residues long. CDR1 is ENHRY, CDR2 SYGVKD, per germline. The CDR3: CAISRDREVDEQFF. CDR3 DNA: TGTGCCATCAGTAGGGACAGGGAGGTCGATGAGCAGTTCTTC.

The chain is built from TRBV5-1 and TRBJ2-7, with a tentative D call TRBD2 (6 bases). V dropped 4 bases and J dropped 6 bases, with 14 bases sitting between them. Germline lookup yields CDR1 SGHRS and CDR2 YFSETQ. There are 13 residues in the CDR3. The CDR3 nucleotides are TGCGCCAGCAGCCAAGGAGGGGTTGCCGAGCAGTACTTC. This translates into CASSQGGVAEQYF.

The J gene is TRBJ2-6, the V gene TRBV27; D is possibly TRBD1 (7 bases). V was trimmed by 6 bases and J by 0 bases, leaving 15 bases between them. The CDR3 length is 17 residues. Germline CDR1 is MNHEY and CDR2 is SMNVEV (reference sequence). The CDR3 sequence is CASRRQGLSSGANVLTF. CDR3 DNA: TGTGCCAGCAGAAGACAGGGACTCAGCTCTGGGGCCAACGTCCTGACTTTC.

The rearrangement uses TRBV15 and TRBJ2-2; 7 bases are a match to TRBD1. There are 15 residues in the CDR3. CDR1 is LNHNV and CDR2 is YYDKDF in the germline V gene (reference sequence). Trimming cost V 1 base and J 1 base; bases outside gene matches: 0. This CDR3 is CATSRGQGNTGELFF. DNA of the CDR3: TGTGCCACCAGCAGAGGACAGGGGAACACCGGGGAGCTGTTTTTT. Using reference TRBV15 and TRBJ2-2 for the parts outside the CDR3, the full variable domain is DAMVIQNPRYQVTQFGKPVTLSCSQTLNHNVMYWYQQKSSQAPKLLFHYYDKDFNNEADTPDNFQSRRPNTSFCFLDIRSPGLGDTAMYLCATSRGQGNTGELFFGEGSRLTVL.